This T cell receptor (beta chain) was documented in a study of monozygotic twins with cystic fibrosis. Study results and caveats: Low clonality (median about 0.0095) suggested a mostly naive repertoire. In this small cohort, shared CDR3 numbers showed no association with age, concordance or disease severity. Co-twins had the most similar V usage for 13 of 16 pairs, J for 8.

Measured with immunoSEQ multiplex PCR; TCRdb has only the in-frame clones, and not every one. The profile shows approximately 24,000 clones, 95% to 97% of them singletons. Germline CDR1 reads SGHTA; CDR2 reads FQGNSA. The CDR3 loop spans 16 amino acids. After removal of 0 bases from V and 4 bases from J, the junction contained 8 bases not matched to a gene. Regarding this clone: Its antigen is not known.

The chain uses TRBV7-2 and TRBJ2-5; TRBD1 agrees at 7 bases. Sequences were obtained from blood. This receptor was obtained from a girl aged 2-9 years with cystic fibrosis. DNA for the CDR3: TGTGCCAGCAGCTTAGCGCCTGTGACAGGGCGAGAGACCCAGTACTTC. It specifies CASSLAPVTGRETQYF.